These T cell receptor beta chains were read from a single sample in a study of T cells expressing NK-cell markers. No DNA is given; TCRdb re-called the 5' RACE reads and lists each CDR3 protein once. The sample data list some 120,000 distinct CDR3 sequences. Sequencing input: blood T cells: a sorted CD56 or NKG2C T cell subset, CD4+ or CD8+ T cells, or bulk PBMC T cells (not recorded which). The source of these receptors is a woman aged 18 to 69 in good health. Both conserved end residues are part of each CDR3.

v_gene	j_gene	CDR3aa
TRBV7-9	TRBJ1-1	CASSVVQGLRTEAFF
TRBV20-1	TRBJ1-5	CSARVGSQPQHF
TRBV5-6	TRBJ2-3	CASSLGQGVDTQYF
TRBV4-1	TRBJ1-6	CASSQDPEPSYNSPLHF
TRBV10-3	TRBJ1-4	CAISDSDRGGEKLFF
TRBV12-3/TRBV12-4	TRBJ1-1	CASRTMNTEAFF
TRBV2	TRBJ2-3	CASSPRGLDWVHSTSTDTQYF
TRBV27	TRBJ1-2	CASSLGPSYGYTF
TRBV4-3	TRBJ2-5	CASSQVLRGTKETQYF
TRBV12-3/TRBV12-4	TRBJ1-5	CASSFDRPNQPQHF
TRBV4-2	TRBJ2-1	CASSQEERLAGWNEQFF
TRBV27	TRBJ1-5	CASSLQGAQPQHF
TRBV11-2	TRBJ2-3	CASSFYAGGTDTQYF
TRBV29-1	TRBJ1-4	CSVRGMDSTEKLFF
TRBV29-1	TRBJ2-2	CSVVLGGKGTGELFF
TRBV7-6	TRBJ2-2	CASSQALGQGASTGELFF
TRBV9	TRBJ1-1	CASSDPRDTGNTEAFF
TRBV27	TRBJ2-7	CASRQGLPGEQYF
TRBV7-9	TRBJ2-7	CASSLMEGVSYEQYF
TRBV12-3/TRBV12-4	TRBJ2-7	CASSLSGTGSSYEQYF
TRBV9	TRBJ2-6	CASSADDTAGANVLTF
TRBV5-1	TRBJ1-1	CASSLWENTEAFF
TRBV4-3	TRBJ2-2	CASSRGTSGTGELFF
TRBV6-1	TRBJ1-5	CASSQQDPGQPQHF
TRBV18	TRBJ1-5	CASSPAGLNQPQHF
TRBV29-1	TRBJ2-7	CSVVQEGASYEQYF
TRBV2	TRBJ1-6	CASSEDGDGYNSPLHF
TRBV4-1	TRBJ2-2	CASSQEIAGVGELFF
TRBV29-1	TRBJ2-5	CSVTSGERTQYF
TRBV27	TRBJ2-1	CASSFPGTGTLAGSYNEQFF
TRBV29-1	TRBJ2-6	CSVEDLTGDSRANVLTF
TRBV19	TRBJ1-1	CASSNGASMNTEAFF
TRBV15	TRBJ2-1	CATSVAGGVYEQFF